The clone carrying this TCR beta chain was detected once. Its antigen is still unknown. Method: immunoSEQ multiplex PCR; TCRdb's copy keeps in-frame clones and lacks some. This table has tens of thousands of clones, roughly 94% appearing once. These data belong to a study of OX40 agonist ivuxolimab in advanced cancers. Study-wide findings and caveats: Clones of CD4+ and CD8+ blood T cells grew by week 6 at doses of 0.1 to 3.0 mg/kg. Expanded clones were, on average, more numerous in CD8+ T cells than in CD4+.

The CDR3 consists of 15 residues. Germline CDR1 reads SGHAT; CDR2 reads FQDESV (reference sequence). V lost 7 bases and J lost 3; bases outside the gene matches: 6. The origin of this receptor is an adult with an advanced solid tumor such as melanoma, head and neck, liver or kidney cancer. The sequences come from CD4+ or CD8+ T cells sorted from blood, collected in a trial of the OX40 agonist ivuxolimab. V usage is TRBV11-1 and J usage is TRBJ1-5; 10 nucleotides agree with TRBD1. In DNA form, the CDR3 reads TGTGCCAGCACCGGGACAGGGGACCTCAATCAGCCCCAGCATTTT. This translates into CASTGTGDLNQPQHF.